This is a list of T cell receptor beta chains from one sample in a study of CXCR3-negative and CXCR3-positive naive CD8 T cells. TCRdb reprocessed the 5' RACE reads, with one entry per CDR3 protein and no DNA. The clone table shows about 48,000 distinct CDR3 sequences, with the ten largest holding approximately 15%. Sequences were obtained from memory CD8+ T cells from blood. The receptor source for this set is a human donor in good health. Some clones in this sample may be carry-over from other donors' samples. Each CDR3 is given with its conserved first and last residue.

v_gene: TRBV29-1
j_gene: TRBJ1-1
CDR3aa: CSATQNTEAFF

v_gene: TRBV25-1
j_gene: TRBJ2-5
CDR3aa: CASSEFRNQETQYF

v_gene: TRBV6-6
j_gene: TRBJ1-1
CDR3aa: CASSYVAWEAFF

v_gene: TRBV29-1
j_gene: TRBJ1-1
CDR3aa: CSVEEGINTEAFF

v_gene: TRBV18
j_gene: TRBJ2-7
CDR3aa: CASPPQTGAEQYF

v_gene: TRBV6-5
j_gene: TRBJ2-2
CDR3aa: CASSYLRGTGELFF

v_gene: TRBV6-4
j_gene: TRBJ2-5
CDR3aa: CASSDSAGSETQYF

v_gene: TRBV4-3
j_gene: TRBJ1-2
CDR3aa: CASSQEKTGRDGYTF

v_gene: TRBV12-3/TRBV12-4
j_gene: TRBJ1-1
CDR3aa: CASSPGLFTEAFF

v_gene: TRBV20-1
j_gene: TRBJ1-1
CDR3aa: CSARVGTEAFF

v_gene: TRBV7-6
j_gene: TRBJ1-4
CDR3aa: CASSLTESREKLFF

v_gene: TRBV7-9
j_gene: TRBJ2-2
CDR3aa: CASSAAPGTGELFF

v_gene: TRBV28
j_gene: TRBJ2-7
CDR3aa: CASISPGTSSEQYF

v_gene: TRBV21-1
j_gene: TRBJ1-1
CDR3aa: CASSKAIQNTEAFF

v_gene: TRBV9
j_gene: TRBJ2-1
CDR3aa: CASSHQTGSEYNEQFF

v_gene: TRBV15
j_gene: TRBJ2-7
CDR3aa: CATSPWLSATSEQYF

v_gene: TRBV5-1
j_gene: TRBJ2-7
CDR3aa: CASSLAGDEQYF

v_gene: TRBV5-4
j_gene: TRBJ2-1
CDR3aa: CASSPPGGVSYNEQFF

v_gene: TRBV12-3/TRBV12-4
j_gene: TRBJ2-4
CDR3aa: CASSWDRQGEAKNIQYF

v_gene: TRBV12-3/TRBV12-4
j_gene: TRBJ2-5
CDR3aa: CASSPLGTAPTETQYF

v_gene: TRBV9
j_gene: TRBJ1-2
CDR3aa: CASSVSGHNYGYTF

v_gene: TRBV28
j_gene: TRBJ2-7
CDR3aa: CASSLLGSFEQYF

v_gene: TRBV4-3
j_gene: TRBJ2-5
CDR3aa: CASSQGASLGETQYF

v_gene: TRBV21-1
j_gene: TRBJ2-7
CDR3aa: CASSVGGEQYF

v_gene: TRBV4-1
j_gene: TRBJ2-7
CDR3aa: CASSQDIVETSGGREQYF

v_gene: TRBV5-1
j_gene: TRBJ2-1
CDR3aa: CASSLRPRYNEQFF

v_gene: TRBV15
j_gene: TRBJ2-1
CDR3aa: CATRRGWNEQFF

v_gene: TRBV12-3/TRBV12-4
j_gene: TRBJ2-5
CDR3aa: CASGRGGRMQETQYF

v_gene: TRBV7-9
j_gene: TRBJ2-7
CDR3aa: CASSSRTGLSYEQYF

v_gene: TRBV20-1
j_gene: TRBJ1-1
CDR3aa: CSARQGETEAFF

v_gene: TRBV12-1
j_gene: TRBJ2-7
CDR3aa: CASSLLGDRPSYEQYF

v_gene: TRBV27
j_gene: TRBJ2-5
CDR3aa: CASSPGLAEQETQYF

v_gene: TRBV15
j_gene: TRBJ2-7
CDR3aa: CATSSTGTYEQYF

v_gene: TRBV10-3
j_gene: TRBJ2-3
CDR3aa: CAIKSLSDTQYF

v_gene: TRBV6-2/TRBV6-3
j_gene: TRBJ2-7
CDR3aa: CASSFRVNEQYF

v_gene: TRBV5-1
j_gene: TRBJ2-7
CDR3aa: CASSVGSAFARLSSYEQYF

v_gene: TRBV6-5
j_gene: TRBJ1-3
CDR3aa: CASTVDRGFGNTIYF

v_gene: TRBV30
j_gene: TRBJ2-3
CDR3aa: CAWRGTSGRGDTDTQYF

v_gene: TRBV11-2
j_gene: TRBJ2-4
CDR3aa: CASSLGGNIQYF

v_gene: TRBV4-1
j_gene: TRBJ2-7
CDR3aa: CASSHGSYEQYF

v_gene: TRBV29-1
j_gene: TRBJ2-7
CDR3aa: CSEVTGYEQYF

v_gene: TRBV5-1
j_gene: TRBJ2-7
CDR3aa: CASSFRQNSYEQYF

v_gene: TRBV6-2/TRBV6-3
j_gene: TRBJ2-1
CDR3aa: CASSMTSGGSYNEQFF

v_gene: TRBV7-9
j_gene: TRBJ2-7
CDR3aa: CASTAPTMGYEQYF

v_gene: TRBV4-2
j_gene: TRBJ2-7
CDR3aa: CASSQDWPGYSYEQYF

v_gene: TRBV21-1
j_gene: TRBJ2-7
CDR3aa: CASSKVTGEREYEQYF

v_gene: TRBV7-9
j_gene: TRBJ1-1
CDR3aa: CASSFSSPEAFF

v_gene: TRBV28
j_gene: TRBJ2-5
CDR3aa: CASKDRGQTQYF

v_gene: TRBV28
j_gene: TRBJ1-1
CDR3aa: CASSLWPGGYITEAFF

v_gene: TRBV29-1
j_gene: TRBJ2-1
CDR3aa: CSVDVLTYNEQFF

v_gene: TRBV30
j_gene: TRBJ2-7
CDR3aa: CAWSVEGSPYEQYF

v_gene: TRBV4-3
j_gene: TRBJ1-4
CDR3aa: CASSQDHRGNEKLFF

v_gene: TRBV7-9
j_gene: TRBJ2-1
CDR3aa: CASSLPELTSFYNEQFF

v_gene: TRBV7-3
j_gene: TRBJ1-1
CDR3aa: CASRPTGTAEAFF